This TCR beta chain was captured in a study of T cells in Graves' hyperthyroidism and ophthalmopathy (dated by TCRdb to the late 2010s). Broadly, across the study: Peripheral blood samples were taken at initial diagnosis, before any treatment was given. To identify distinguishing TCR V-J signatures, a discovery cohort of around 100 patients was used, comprising 43 with Graves' ophthalmopathy and approximately 57 with stable Graves' hyperthyroidism. An independent validation cohort of 18 to 20 hyperthyroidism patients and over 15 patients who later progressed to ophthalmopathy tested prospective prediction of ophthalmopathy. The 90 to 100 discovery patients were randomly divided into training and test sets at a 7:3 ratio. Thyroid tissue and blood T-cell repertoires from several Graves' hyperthyroidism patients were also compared in the study. Once sampling was done, hyperthyroidism patients were given methimazole at a starting dose of 30 mg daily, whereas ophthalmopathy patients were given high-dose intravenous methylprednisolone. The paper reports TCR Vbeta CDR3 sequencing of 130 to 150 peripheral blood samples: approximately 41 ophthalmopathy, under 85 hyperthyroidism and around 17 progressor patients.

The TCR beta CDR3 regions were amplified from the RNA transcripts. The first round of RT-PCR for the TCR CDR3 was performed with the HTBI primer set and the Qiagen OneStep RT-PCR kit. Libraries were constructed in a second round of multiplex PCR, after which size selection and purification were performed. Paired-end sequencing of the libraries was performed with 100 bp reads on an Illumina HiSeq2000. In the authors' own workflow: SOAPnuke was used to process the raw data, removing reads that contained adapters or uncalled bases, had a mean Phred below 15, or lacked an exact match to the constant primer or identifier. High-quality paired reads were merged with COPE v1.2.5, and unique nucleotide sequences were defined as clonotypes. MiTCR v1.1 was used to align the clonotypes against IMGT TRBV, TRBD and TRBJ reference segments. The analysis included only V-J combinations with a frequency above 0.0001, which together covered over 98% of the repertoires. The TCS score was defined as the ratio of F50 (clonal expansion) to E x V (chaos), calculated using BLOSUM62-based TCRdist between CDR3 peptides within each V-J. Welch's t-statistics and random forest reduced 450 to 600 V-J features to fewer than 15, which were used in a naive Bayes classifier (R e1071). TCRdb handled the public reads itself, with Q25 trimming in fastp and clone calling in MiXCR, and kept productive beta chains. Rows matching on CDR3 protein sequence are summarized as one entry with the most common DNA and genes. TCRdb assigned the V and J calls; the authors' analysis was not used. Across this sample there are about 160,000 distinct CDR3 sequences, with approximately 9% seen only once. Roughly a fifth of the sample lies in the top ten.

The CDR3 has 14 amino acids, counting the end cysteine and phenylalanine. Only the CDR3 part of the read is kept: 42 bases, read in frame from the first base. A distance of 15 bases separates the germline ends of V and J, which lose 2 bases and 10 bases respectively. CDR1 and CDR2 are drawn from the germline V gene (reference sequence): SEHNR, FQNEAQ. The hyperthyroidism patients were between 18 and 65 years old and newly diagnosed, with a disease duration of less than 2 months. Patients with uncontrolled infections, other autoimmune diseases, pregnancy or lactation were excluded. Clinical symptoms, serum thyroxine and TRAb, thyroid ultrasound, and orbital computed tomography formed the basis for the diagnoses. For progressor patients, blood was drawn at the first diagnosis of hyperthyroidism, before any ophthalmopathy symptoms had appeared. PBMCs were separated from roughly 10 ml of fresh peripheral blood using Ficoll-Paque density gradient centrifugation. Progressor patients were defined as those initially diagnosed with Graves' hyperthyroidism in whom ophthalmopathy developed during follow-up. Trizol reagent was used to extract total RNA, and RNA quality was then checked on an Agilent 2100 Bioanalyzer.

This clonotype has a count of ten or more. The antigen it binds to is not known. No quality values exist for individual bases; no much larger clone is one base distant. What the research found in general, with its limitations: In validation, the model predicted progression to ophthalmopathy a median of approximately 6.3 months before onset, with 70% to 71% sensitivity and almost 75% specificity. In cross-validation, a model built on a 13 V-J signature told ophthalmopathy apart from stable hyperthyroidism with about 90% sensitivity and 81% to 82% specificity, and in testing the same model reached 80%/75%. Blood samples also contained most of the expanded thyroid clonotypes (frequency above 0.001), which suggests that blood repertoires may reflect thyroid immune responses. Sample size was not statistically predetermined, and blinding of investigators to group allocation was not performed.

In this chain, TRBV7-9 is recombined with TRBJ2-1; too little of a D gene remains to name it. Sequenced material: blood. This sequence was found in a woman younger than 35 with Graves' hyperthyroidism that later progressed to Graves' ophthalmopathy. The nucleotides are TGTGCCAGCAGCTTACTTGGGCAGAAATGGGAGCAGTTCTTC. This sequence encodes CASSLLGQKWEQFF.